The 3 T cell receptor beta chains reported below all come from one sample, sequenced in a study of T cells in Graves' hyperthyroidism and ophthalmopathy. Amplified TCR beta CDR3 regions came from RNA transcripts. Initially, a first-round RT-PCR of the TCR CDR3 employed the HTBI primer set. In TCRdb, the multiplex PCR reads were re-called with MiXCR into one record per CDR3 protein. The sample includes approximately 510,000 distinct CDR3 sequences, less than 25% seen only once; the top ten take 26%. Sequencing used blood. Every receptor here comes from a young man with Graves' hyperthyroidism.

The gene calls are TRBV6-1 and TRBJ1-1; D is perhaps TRBD1 (5 bases). The CDR3 totals 14 residues. Trimming cost V 11 bases and J 4 bases, with 20 bases left between them. The germline V gene encodes CDR1 MNHNS and CDR2 SASEGT. CDR3 region: CAGISWAGSTEAFF. DNA of the CDR3: TGTGCCGGCATCTCATGGGCAGGGAGCACTGAAGCTTTCTTT.

This clonotype has ten or more counts. The CDR3 spells CASTELETQYF. For the CDR3, the DNA is TGTGCCAGCACCGAACTAGAGACCCAGTACTTC. The V gene is TRBV7-9, the J gene TRBJ2-5, with no clear D. This CDR3 has 11 residues. Germline V gene sequence: CDR1 SEHNR, CDR2 FQNEAQ (reference sequence). V lost 7 bases and J 4 bases, leaving 7 bases between the germline ends.

The rearrangement uses TRBV6-5 and TRBJ1-2; D ambiguous. CDR1 and CDR2 from the germline V gene are MNHEY and SVGAGI. CDR3 length equals 14 residues. V was shortened by 3 bases and J by 8 bases, with 16 bases between the two germline ends. CDR3 in DNA: TGTGCCAGCAGTTATTCCCGGGAAGCGGGAGGCTACACCTTC. Protein product: CASSYSREAGGYTF.